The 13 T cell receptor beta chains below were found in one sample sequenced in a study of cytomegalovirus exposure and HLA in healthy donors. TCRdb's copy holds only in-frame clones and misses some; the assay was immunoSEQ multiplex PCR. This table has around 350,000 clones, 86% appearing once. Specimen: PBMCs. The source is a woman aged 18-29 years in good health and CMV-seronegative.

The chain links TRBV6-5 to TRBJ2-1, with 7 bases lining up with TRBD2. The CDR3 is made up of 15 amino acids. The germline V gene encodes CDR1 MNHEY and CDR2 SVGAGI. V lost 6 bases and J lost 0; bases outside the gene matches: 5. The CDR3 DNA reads TGTGCCAGCAGCCCCAGCGGGAACTCCTACAATGAGCAGTTCTTC. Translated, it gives CASSPSGNSYNEQFF.

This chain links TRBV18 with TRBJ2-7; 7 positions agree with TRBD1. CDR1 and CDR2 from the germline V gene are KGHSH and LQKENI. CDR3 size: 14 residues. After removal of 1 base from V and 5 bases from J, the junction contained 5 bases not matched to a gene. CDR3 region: CASSPRQGFHEQYF. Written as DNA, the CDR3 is TGTGCCAGCTCACCACGACAGGGTTTCCACGAGCAGTACTTC. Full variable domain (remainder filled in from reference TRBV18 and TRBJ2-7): NAGVMQNPRHLVRRRGQEARLRCSPMKGHSHVYWYRQLPEEGLKFMVYLQKENIIDESGMPKERFSAEFPKEGPSILRIQQVVRGDSAAYFCASSPRQGFHEQYFGPGTRLTVT.

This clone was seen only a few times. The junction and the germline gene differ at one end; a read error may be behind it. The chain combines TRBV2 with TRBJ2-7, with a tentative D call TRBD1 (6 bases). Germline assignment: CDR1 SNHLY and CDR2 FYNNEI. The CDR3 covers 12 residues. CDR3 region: CASRDRQYVQYF. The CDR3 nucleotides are TGTGCCAGCAGGGACAGACAGTACGTGCAGTACTTC.

The CDR3 loop is CASSSGLAGHEETQYF. The CDR3 region has the DNA TGTGCCAGCAGCTCCGGACTAGCGGGTCACGAAGAGACCCAGTACTTC. The chain employs TRBV7-7 and TRBJ2-5; 11 bases line up with TRBD2. Unmatched junction bases numbered 7, after V lost 4 bases and J lost 3 bases. The CDR3 covers 16 residues. From germline, CDR1 is SSHAT and CDR2 FNYEAQ (reference sequence).

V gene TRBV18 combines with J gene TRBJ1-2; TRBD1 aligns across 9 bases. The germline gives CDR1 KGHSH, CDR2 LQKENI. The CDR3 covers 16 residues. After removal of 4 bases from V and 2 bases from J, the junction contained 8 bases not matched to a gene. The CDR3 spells CASSLGGTGKNYGYTF. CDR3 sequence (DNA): TGTGCCAGCTCACTAGGTGGGACAGGGAAGAACTATGGCTACACCTTC.

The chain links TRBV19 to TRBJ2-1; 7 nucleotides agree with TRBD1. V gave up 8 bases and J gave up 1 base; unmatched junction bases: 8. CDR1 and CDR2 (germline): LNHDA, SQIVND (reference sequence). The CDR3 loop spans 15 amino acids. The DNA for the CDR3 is TGTGCCAGTCGAGACAGGGAATCTTCCTACAATGAGCAGTTCTTC. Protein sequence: CASRDRESSYNEQFF.

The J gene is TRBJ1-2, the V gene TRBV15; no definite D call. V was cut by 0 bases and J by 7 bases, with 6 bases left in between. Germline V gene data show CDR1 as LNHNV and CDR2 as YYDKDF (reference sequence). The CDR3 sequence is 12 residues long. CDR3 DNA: TGTGCCACCAGCAGAGATTCTTTTGGCTACACCTTC. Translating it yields CATSRDSFGYTF.

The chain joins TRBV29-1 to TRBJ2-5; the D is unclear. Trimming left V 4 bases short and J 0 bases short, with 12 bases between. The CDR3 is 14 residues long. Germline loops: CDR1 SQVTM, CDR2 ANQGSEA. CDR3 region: CSVAPLKYQETQYF. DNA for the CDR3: TGCAGCGTTGCCCCACTGAAGTACCAAGAGACCCAGTACTTC.

CDR3 coding DNA: TGTGCCACCCTTCCCGGGATTTACACCGGGGAGCTGTTTTTT. Translated, it gives CATLPGIYTGELFF. The rearrangement links TRBV6-5 to TRBJ2-2, with a possible D match to TRBD2 (5 bases). Germline CDR1 reads MNHEY; CDR2 reads SVGAGI. The CDR3 consists of 14 residues. Trimming removed 10 bases from V and 3 bases from J, with 15 bases in between.

The CDR3 nucleotides are TGCAGCGTTGAAGATCGTACACGGCGGCCAGATACGCAGTATTTT. Its protein is CSVEDRTRRPDTQYF. The chain couples TRBV29-1 to TRBJ2-3; D gene uncertain. The length of the CDR3 is 15 residues. Germline loops: CDR1 SQVTM, CDR2 ANQGSEA. Trimming took off 0 bases at V and 4 bases at J, with 14 bases between the two ends.

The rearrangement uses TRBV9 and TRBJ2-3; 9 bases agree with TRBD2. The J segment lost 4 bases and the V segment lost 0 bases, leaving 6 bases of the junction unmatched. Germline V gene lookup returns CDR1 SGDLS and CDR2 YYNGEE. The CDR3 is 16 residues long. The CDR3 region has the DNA TGTGCCAGCAGCGTAGCTGGCGGGGGGGCTTCAGATACGCAGTATTTT. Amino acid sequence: CASSVAGGGASDTQYF. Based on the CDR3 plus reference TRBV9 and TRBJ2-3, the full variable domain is DSGVTQTPKHLITATGQRVTLRCSPRSGDLSVYWYQQSLDQGLQFLIQYYNGEERAKGNILERFSAQQFPDLHSELNLSSLELGDSALYFCASSVAGGGASDTQYFGPGTRLTVL.

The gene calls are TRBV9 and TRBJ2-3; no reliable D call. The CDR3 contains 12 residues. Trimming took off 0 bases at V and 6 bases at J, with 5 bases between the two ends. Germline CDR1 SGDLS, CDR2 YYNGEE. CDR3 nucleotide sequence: TGTGCCAGCAGCGTAGTCCTGGATACGCAGTATTTT. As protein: CASSVVLDTQYF.

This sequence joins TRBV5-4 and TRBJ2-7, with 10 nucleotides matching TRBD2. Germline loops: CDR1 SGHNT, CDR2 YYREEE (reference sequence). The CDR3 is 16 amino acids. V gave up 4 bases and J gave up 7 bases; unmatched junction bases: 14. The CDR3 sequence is CASSLPGLAGAGEQYF. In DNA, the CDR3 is TGTGCCAGCAGCCTACCGGGGCTAGCGGGAGCTGGGGAGCAGTACTTC. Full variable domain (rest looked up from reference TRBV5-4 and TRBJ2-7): ETGVTQSPTHLIKTRGQQVTLRCSSQSGHNTVSWYQQALGQGPQFIFQYYREEENGRGNFPPRFSGLQFPNYSSELNVNALELDDSALYLCASSLPGLAGAGEQYFGPGTRLTVT.